Presented here are 19 T cell receptor beta chains from one specimen sequenced in a study of OX40 agonist ivuxolimab in advanced cancers. Data came from immunoSEQ multiplex PCR; TCRdb stores just in-frame clones and leaves some out. This table holds 36,000 or so clones, more than 65% found once. The material was CD4+ or CD8+ T cells sorted from blood, obtained in a trial of the OX40 agonist ivuxolimab. The receptors come from an adult with an advanced solid tumor such as melanoma, head and neck, liver or kidney cancer.

The CDR3 sequence is CASSTGRNTEAFF. The CDR3 nucleotides read TGTGCCAGCAGCACTGGAAGGAACACTGAAGCTTTCTTT. The rearrangement links TRBV7-9 to TRBJ1-1, with no clear D. CDR1 is SEHNR and CDR2 is FQNEAQ in the germline V gene (reference sequence). The V end was cut by 5 bases, the J end by 1 base, with 8 bases between. The CDR3 extends over 13 amino acids.

The rearrangement uses TRBV28 and TRBJ1-1, with D unresolved. The CDR3 length is 13 residues. Germline-derived CDR1 and CDR2 are MDHEN and SYDVKM. V was trimmed by 4 bases and J by 3 bases, leaving 9 bases between them. CDR3 loop: CASSSGGYTEAFF. The CDR3 DNA reads TGTGCCAGCAGTTCGGGTGGCTACACTGAAGCTTTCTTT.

V usage is TRBV19 and J usage is TRBJ1-2, with D maybe TRBD1 (5 bases). V lost 5 bases, J lost 2 bases, and 15 bases lay in between. Germline-derived CDR1 and CDR2 are LNHDA and SQIVND (reference sequence). The CDR3 sequence is 15 residues long. CDR3 loop: CASSGPGTENYGYTF. For the CDR3, the DNA is TGTGCCAGTAGTGGCCCCGGGACGGAAAACTATGGCTACACCTTC. The full variable domain, rest sourced from reference TRBV19 and TRBJ1-2, is DGGITQSPKYLFRKEGQNVTLSCEQNLNHDAMYWYRQDPGQGLRLIYYSQIVNDFQKGDIAEGYSVSREKKESFPLTVTSAQKNPTAFYLCASSGPGTENYGYTFGSGTRLTVV.

The rearrangement uses TRBV28 and TRBJ1-5; D is ambiguous. Germline assignment: CDR1 MDHEN and CDR2 SYDVKM. The CDR3 is 13 residues long. V was pared by 3 bases and J by 7 bases, with 10 bases between. CDR3 loop: CASSLSPWQPQHF. The CDR3 nucleotides read TGTGCCAGCAGTTTGTCCCCTTGGCAGCCCCAGCATTTT. Full variable domain (rest looked up from reference TRBV28 and TRBJ1-5): DVKVTQSSRYLVKRTGEKVFLECVQDMDHENMFWYRQDPGLGLRLIYFSYDVKMKEKGDIPEGYSVSREKKERFSLILESASTNQTSMYLCASSLSPWQPQHFGDGTRLSIL.

The chain uses TRBV5-6 and TRBJ1-2; D is possibly TRBD1 (6 bases). The CDR3 has 14 residues. Trimming shortened V by 2 bases and J by 5 bases, and 13 bases separated the two germline ends. Germline V gives CDR1 SGHDT, CDR2 YYEEEE. CDR3 protein: CASSLRDRRYGYTF. The CDR3 nucleotides read TGTGCCAGCAGCTTAAGAGACAGGAGATATGGCTACACCTTC.

This chain links TRBV10-2 with TRBJ2-7; D is uncertain. The CDR3 consists of 14 residues. Germline CDR1 reads WSHSY; CDR2 reads SAAADI. V shed 6 bases and J shed 6 bases, with 18 bases lying between them. This CDR3 reads CASRTATVVREQYF. In DNA form, the CDR3 reads TGCGCCAGCAGGACGGCTACTGTAGTCCGCGAGCAGTACTTC.

Within the sample, this clone is medium-sized (0.01 to 0.1%). The chain is built from TRBV2 and TRBJ1-3; no firm D call. V was trimmed by 3 bases and J by 4 bases, leaving 1 base between them. Germline CDR1 SNHLY, CDR2 FYNNEI. The CDR3 consists of 11 residues. CDR3 bases: TGTGCCAGCAGTGAGGGAAACACCATATATTTT. This sequence encodes CASSEGNTIYF.

V gene TRBV27 combines with J gene TRBJ1-2; 9 nucleotides line up with TRBD1. The CDR3 is 15 residues long. From germline, CDR1 is MNHEY and CDR2 SMNVEV (reference sequence). J gave up 3 bases and V 3 bases, and 5 bases lay outside the gene matches. CDR3 in amino acids: CASSLGTGPHYGYTF. The CDR3, as DNA: TGTGCCAGCAGTTTGGGGACAGGGCCTCACTATGGCTACACCTTC.

The CDR3 DNA reads as TGTGCCAGCAGACCATTCACAGAGAGCAATCAGCCCCAGCATTTT. This codes for CASRPFTESNQPQHF. V gene TRBV6-5 combines with J gene TRBJ1-5; D remains ambiguous. Trimming pared 6 bases from V and 1 base from J, leaving 13 bases between. The CDR3 covers 15 residues. Per the germline V gene, CDR1 is MNHEY and CDR2 is SVGAGI.

The CDR3 here is CASSQAGLTYNEQFF. CDR3 coding DNA: TGTGCCAGCAGCCAAGCGGGGCTCACCTACAATGAGCAGTTCTTC. The chain links TRBV14 to TRBJ2-1; D might be TRBD1 or TRBD2, each matching 5 bases. The CDR3 loop spans 15 amino acids. Germline values: CDR1 SGHDN, CDR2 FVKESK. The V end lost 1 base, the J end lost 2 bases, and 9 bases lay between the germline ends.

CDR3 DNA sequence: TGTGCCAGCAGCCCTAGGGGTGAGCAGTTCTTC. Amino acid sequence: CASSPRGEQFF. This chain joins TRBV6-1 and TRBJ2-1; D is possibly TRBD1 (5 bases). The length of the CDR3 is 11 residues. From germline, CDR1 is MNHNS and CDR2 SASEGT. Trimming stripped 6 bases from V and 9 bases from J, with 9 bases between.

The J gene is TRBJ1-2, the V gene TRBV6-5; 8 bases line up with TRBD1. The junction had 4 bases not matched to a gene; V was cut back by 2 bases and J by 5 bases. The germline gives CDR1 MNHEY, CDR2 SVGAGI. The CDR3 totals 14 residues. The CDR3 DNA is TGTGCCAGCAGTTACCGACAGGGGAGGTATGGCTACACCTTC. It encodes CASSYRQGRYGYTF.

The V call is TRBV4-1, the J call TRBJ1-2, with D hard to call. The V gene lost 0 bases and the J gene lost 1 base, with 9 bases spanning the gap. Germline loops: CDR1 MGHRA, CDR2 YSYEKL. This CDR3 contains 15 residues. The CDR3 loop is CASSQDRENNYGYTF. CDR3 DNA sequence: TGCGCCAGCAGCCAAGACCGGGAGAATAACTATGGCTACACCTTC.

This chain links TRBV28 with TRBJ1-6, with unresolved D. V was cut by 6 bases and J by 0 bases, with 9 bases left in between. This CDR3 is 15 amino acids long. Looked up from germline, CDR1 is MDHEN and CDR2 is SYDVKM. The CDR3 protein is CASRDSGSYNSPLHF. CDR3 sequence (DNA): TGTGCCAGCAGGGACTCGGGCTCCTATAATTCACCCCTCCACTTT. Variable domain in full (rest from reference TRBV28 and TRBJ1-6): DVKVTQSSRYLVKRTGEKVFLECVQDMDHENMFWYRQDPGLGLRLIYFSYDVKMKEKGDIPEGYSVSREKKERFSLILESASTNQTSMYLCASRDSGSYNSPLHFGNGTRLTVT.

The chain employs TRBV27 and TRBJ2-7, with TRBD1 matching 9 bases. Per the germline V gene, CDR1 is MNHEY and CDR2 is SMNVEV (reference sequence). The CDR3 covers 13 residues. The V gene end was trimmed by 6 bases and the J gene end by 3 bases; junction bases not matched to a gene: 3. The chain's CDR3 is CASRLTGGYEQYF. The CDR3 DNA is TGTGCCAGCAGGCTGACAGGGGGCTACGAGCAGTACTTC.

This chain uses TRBV5-1 with TRBJ2-7; D possibly matches TRBD1 or TRBD2 (5 bases each). V shed 1 base and J shed 4 bases, with 18 bases lying between them. The CDR3 consists of 16 residues. Germline values: CDR1 SGHRS, CDR2 YFSETQ. The CDR3 bases are TGCGCCAGCAGCTTGCTAGGGACCGCTGATAGATACGAGCAGTACTTC. This translates into CASSLLGTADRYEQYF.

J is TRBJ2-3 and V is TRBV2; 10 bases align to TRBD1. Germline CDR1 and CDR2: SNHLY and FYNNEI. With V trimmed by 4 bases and J by 0 bases, 13 bases remained unmatched. CDR3 length equals 19 residues. In DNA, the CDR3 is TGTGCCAGCAGTGGTATTCCGGGACAGGGGATTCCTAGCACAGATACGCAGTATTTT. Its translation: CASSGIPGQGIPSTDTQYF.

This clone showed up just once. The V and J genes are TRBV7-7 and TRBJ1-1; the D is unclear. The CDR3 sequence is 14 residues long. The V gene lost 1 base and the J gene lost 0 bases, with 6 bases spanning the gap. Germline V gene sequence: CDR1 SSHAT, CDR2 FNYEAQ (reference sequence). CDR3 sequence reads: CASSLVVLNTEAFF. In DNA, the CDR3 is TGTGCCAGCAGCTTAGTCGTCTTGAACACTGAAGCTTTCTTT.

The V gene is TRBV30, the J gene TRBJ2-3, with a tentative D call TRBD2 (6 bases). Germline assignment: CDR1 GTSNPN and CDR2 SVGIG (reference sequence). The CDR3 totals 13 residues. The germline V and J ends were trimmed by 2 bases and 1 base, with 7 bases remaining between them. CDR3 sequence: CAWSTGGTDTQYF. CDR3 sequence (DNA): TGTGCCTGGAGTACGGGGGGCACAGATACGCAGTATTTT.